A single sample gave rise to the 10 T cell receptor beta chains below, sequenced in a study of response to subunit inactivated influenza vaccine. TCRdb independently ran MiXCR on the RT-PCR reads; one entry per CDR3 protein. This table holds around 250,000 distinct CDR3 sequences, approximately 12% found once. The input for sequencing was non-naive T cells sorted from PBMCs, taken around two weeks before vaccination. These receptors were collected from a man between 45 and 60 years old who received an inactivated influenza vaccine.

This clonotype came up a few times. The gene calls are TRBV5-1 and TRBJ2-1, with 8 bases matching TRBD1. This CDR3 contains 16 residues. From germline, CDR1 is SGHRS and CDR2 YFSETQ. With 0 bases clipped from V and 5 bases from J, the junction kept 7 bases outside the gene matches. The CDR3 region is CASSLAKDRVNNEQFF. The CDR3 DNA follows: TGCGCCAGCAGCTTGGCTAAGGACAGGGTCAACAATGAGCAGTTCTTC.

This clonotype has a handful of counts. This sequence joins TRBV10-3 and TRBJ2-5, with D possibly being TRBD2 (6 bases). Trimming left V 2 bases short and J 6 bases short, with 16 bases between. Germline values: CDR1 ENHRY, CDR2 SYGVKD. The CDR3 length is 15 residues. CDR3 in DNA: TGTGCCATCAGTGAGGGCGGACCCGGGGGAAAGACCCAGTACTTC. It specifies CAISEGGPGGKTQYF.

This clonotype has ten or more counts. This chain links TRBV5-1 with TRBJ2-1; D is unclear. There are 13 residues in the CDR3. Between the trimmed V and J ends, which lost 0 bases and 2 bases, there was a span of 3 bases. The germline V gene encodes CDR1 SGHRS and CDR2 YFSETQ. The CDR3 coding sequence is TGCGCCAGCAGCTTGGAAGCCTACAATGAGCAGTTCTTC. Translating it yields CASSLEAYNEQFF.

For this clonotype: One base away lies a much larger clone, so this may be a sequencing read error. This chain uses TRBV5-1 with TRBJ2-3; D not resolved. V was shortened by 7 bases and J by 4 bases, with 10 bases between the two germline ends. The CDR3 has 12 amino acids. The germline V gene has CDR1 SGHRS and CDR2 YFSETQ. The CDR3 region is CASGGDADTQYF. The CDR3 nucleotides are TGCGCCAGCGGCGGTGACGCAGATACGCAGTATTTT.

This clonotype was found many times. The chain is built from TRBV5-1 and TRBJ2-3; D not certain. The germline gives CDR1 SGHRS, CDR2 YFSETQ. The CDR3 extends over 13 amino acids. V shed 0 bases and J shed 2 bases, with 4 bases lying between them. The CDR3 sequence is CASSLGHTDTQYF. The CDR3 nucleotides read TGCGCCAGCAGCTTGGGACACACAGATACGCAGTATTTT.

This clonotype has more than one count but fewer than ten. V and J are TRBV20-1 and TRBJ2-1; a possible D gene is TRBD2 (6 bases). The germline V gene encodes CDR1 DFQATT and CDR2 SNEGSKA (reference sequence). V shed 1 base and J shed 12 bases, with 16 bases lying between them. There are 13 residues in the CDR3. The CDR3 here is CSARGPRGDGQFF. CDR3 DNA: TGCAGTGCTAGAGGGCCACGCGGGGACGGGCAGTTCTTC.

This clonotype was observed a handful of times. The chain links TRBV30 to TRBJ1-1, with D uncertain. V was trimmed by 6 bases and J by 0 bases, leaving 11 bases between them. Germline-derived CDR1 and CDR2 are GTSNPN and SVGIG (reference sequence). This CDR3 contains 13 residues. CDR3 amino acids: CACGSWMNTEAFF. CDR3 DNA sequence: TGTGCCTGCGGGTCGTGGATGAACACTGAAGCTTTCTTT.

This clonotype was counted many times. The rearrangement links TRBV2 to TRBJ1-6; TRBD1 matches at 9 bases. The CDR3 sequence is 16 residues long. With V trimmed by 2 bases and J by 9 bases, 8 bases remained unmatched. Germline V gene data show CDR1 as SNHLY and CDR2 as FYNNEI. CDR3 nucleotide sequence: TGTGCCAGCAGTGAAAATCCCGGGACAGGGTCTTCACCCCTCCACTTT. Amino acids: CASSENPGTGSSPLHF.

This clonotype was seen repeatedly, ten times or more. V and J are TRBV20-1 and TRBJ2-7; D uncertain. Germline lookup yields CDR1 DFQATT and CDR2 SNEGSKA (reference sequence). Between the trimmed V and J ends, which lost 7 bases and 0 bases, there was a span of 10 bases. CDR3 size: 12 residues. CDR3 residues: CSVRRSSYEQYF. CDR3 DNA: TGCAGTGTCCGGCGGAGCTCCTACGAGCAGTACTTC.

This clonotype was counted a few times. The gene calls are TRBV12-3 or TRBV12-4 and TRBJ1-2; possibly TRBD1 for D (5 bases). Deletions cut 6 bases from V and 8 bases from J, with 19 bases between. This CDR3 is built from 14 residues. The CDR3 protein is CASSPFRVREGYTF. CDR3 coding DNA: TGTGCCAGCAGCCCTTTCAGGGTTAGGGAGGGCTACACCTTC.